The sequence of this TCR beta chain was determined in a study of T-cell memory formation after mild COVID-19. About the study: TCR clusters largely stayed donor specific. Study results and limitations: Largely, contracting CD4+ clones fell within CM and EM, and contracting CD8+ clones within EMRA. Day 15 to 85 contracting clones showed balanced CD4/CD8; later expanders leaned CD4+.

The CDR3 has 12 residues. Per the germline V gene, CDR1 is SNHLY and CDR2 is FYNNEI. Trimming cost V 2 bases and J 10 bases, with 10 bases left between them. MiXCR, applied by TCRdb to the 5' RACE reads, yields one record per CDR3 protein. The sample lists 550,000 to 700,000 distinct CDR3 sequences, about 18% occurring once. This clonotype was observed a few times. Its antigen is still unknown. The clonotype was recovered from an adult woman who had mild COVID-19 (a few samples of this study predate the infection). Cell type and time point are not known. The rearrangement joins TRBV2 to TRBJ2-3; D uncertain. The specimen sequenced was PBMCs or a T cell subset sorted from them (not recorded which). The CDR3 loop reads CASSETREAQYF. The CDR3 DNA sequence: TGTGCCAGCAGTGAAACCAGAGAGGCGCAGTATTTT.